This TCR beta chain appears in the sequencing data of a study of identical twins. Overall study findings and caveats: With monozygotic twins, out-of-frame TCR alpha sharing exceeded what models estimated.

A note on this clonotype: Its target is unknown.

From germline, CDR1 is KGHDR and CDR2 SFDVKD. V was pared by 8 bases and J by 7 bases, with 17 bases between. The CDR3 is made up of 14 amino acids. Unique molecular identifiers were in the cDNA, with template-switch universal primer binding. TCRdb re-called the 5' RACE reads through MiXCR, storing one row per CDR3 protein. The data hold about 570,000 distinct CDR3 sequences, with 9% to 10% observed a single time. Healthy Caucasians provided all donations. In addition, the sample was reused for a study of yellow fever vaccine responses in identical twins. From that study: On the reported evidence, twins' vaccine T cell responses seemed partly convergent and partly personalized.

The chain carries TRBV24-1 and TRBJ2-1, with D tentatively TRBD2 (6 bases). This receptor was identified in a young woman in good health. The sample taken for sequencing was PBMCs. The CDR3 DNA reads TGTGCCACCAACGCGGGAAAGCGTGGTAATGAGCAGTTCTTC. The encoded protein is CATNAGKRGNEQFF.